This T cell receptor beta chain derives from a study of CD8 T cells in ankylosing spondylitis. Study outcomes and limitations: Reported data indicate significant enrichment of disease-linked clones within matched ankylosing spondylitis synovial fluid. Disease-associated clonotypes exhibited CD8+ identity and were relatively infrequent in peripheral blood. Seemingly characteristic of ankylosing spondylitis blood was a TCR beta motif consisting of under 10 highly homologous variants. Previous work reported some of these motif variants in the synovial fluid and blood of reactive arthritis.

TCRdb analysed the 5' RACE reads with MiXCR anew, one entry per CDR3 protein. Of around 490,000 distinct CDR3 sequences listed, roughly 5.3% are singletons. CDR3 length: 14 residues. Trimming at V came to 4 bases and at J to 3 bases, leaving 4 bases not matched to a gene. Germline V gene lookup returns CDR1 MNHEY and CDR2 SMNVEV (reference sequence). This clonotype showed up many times. The antigen is unknown. Sequenced sample: blood, either unsorted or a sorted T cell fraction (not recorded which). The clonotype originates from a male donor with ankylosing spondylitis. The V and J genes are TRBV27 and TRBJ2-7; 9 bases are a match to TRBD1. The CDR3 here is CASSWDREGYEQYF. The DNA of the CDR3 is TGTGCCAGCAGTTGGGACAGGGAGGGCTACGAGCAGTACTTC.